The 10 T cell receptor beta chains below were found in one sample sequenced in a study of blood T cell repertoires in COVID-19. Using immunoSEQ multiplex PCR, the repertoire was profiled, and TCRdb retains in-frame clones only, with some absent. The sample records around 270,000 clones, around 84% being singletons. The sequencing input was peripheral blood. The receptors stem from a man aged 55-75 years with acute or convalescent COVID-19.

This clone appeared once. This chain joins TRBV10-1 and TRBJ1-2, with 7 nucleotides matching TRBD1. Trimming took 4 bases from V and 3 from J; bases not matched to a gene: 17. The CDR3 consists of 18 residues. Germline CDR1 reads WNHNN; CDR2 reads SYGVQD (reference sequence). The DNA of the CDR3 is TGCGCCAGCAGTGGGGACAGTTCCGATGTAAACGCGGACTATGGCTACACCTTC. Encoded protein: CASSGDSSDVNADYGYTF.

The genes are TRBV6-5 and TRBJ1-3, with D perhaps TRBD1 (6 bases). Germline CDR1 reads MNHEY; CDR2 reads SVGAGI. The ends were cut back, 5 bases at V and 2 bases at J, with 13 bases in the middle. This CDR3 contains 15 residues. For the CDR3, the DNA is TGTGCCAGCAGTACTCGACAGGTTGCTGGAAACACCATATATTTT. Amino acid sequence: CASSTRQVAGNTIYF.

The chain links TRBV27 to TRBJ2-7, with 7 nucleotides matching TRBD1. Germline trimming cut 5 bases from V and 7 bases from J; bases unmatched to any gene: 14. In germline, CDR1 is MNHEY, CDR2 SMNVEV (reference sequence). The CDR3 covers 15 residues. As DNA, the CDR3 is TGTGCCAGCAGTACCTCGACAGGGTCCTCGGGGGAGCAGTACTTC. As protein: CASSTSTGSSGEQYF.

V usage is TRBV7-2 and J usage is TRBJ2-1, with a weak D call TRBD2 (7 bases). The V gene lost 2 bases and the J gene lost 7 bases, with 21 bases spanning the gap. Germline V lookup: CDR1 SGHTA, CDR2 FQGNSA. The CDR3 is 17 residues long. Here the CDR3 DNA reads TGTGCCAGCAGCTTACGAGCCCGGGGGGCGCCCCGGAATGAGCAGTTCTTC. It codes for CASSLRARGAPRNEQFF.

In DNA, the CDR3 is TGTGCCAGCAGTTCCCTGGGGAGCCTCATTCACGAGCAGTACTTC. Protein: CASSSLGSLIHEQYF. The V and J genes are TRBV28 and TRBJ2-7, with a tentative D call TRBD2 (5 bases). Trimming shortened V by 4 bases and J by 5 bases, and 18 bases separated the two germline ends. The CDR3 length is 15 residues. Germline V CDR1 and CDR2: MDHEN, SYDVKM.

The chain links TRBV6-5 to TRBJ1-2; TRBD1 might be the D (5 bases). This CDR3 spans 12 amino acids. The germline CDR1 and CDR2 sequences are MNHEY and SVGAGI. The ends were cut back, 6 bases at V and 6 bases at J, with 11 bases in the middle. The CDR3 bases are TGTGCCAGCAGGAAGGAGGGGAATGGCTACACCTTC. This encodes CASRKEGNGYTF.

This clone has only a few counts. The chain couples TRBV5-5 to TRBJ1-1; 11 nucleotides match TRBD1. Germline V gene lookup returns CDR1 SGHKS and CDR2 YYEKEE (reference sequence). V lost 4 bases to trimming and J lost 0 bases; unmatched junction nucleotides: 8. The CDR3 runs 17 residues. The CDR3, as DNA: TGTGCCAGCAGCCTACGGGACAGGGGGAGCGTGAACACTGAAGCTTTCTTT. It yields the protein CASSLRDRGSVNTEAFF.

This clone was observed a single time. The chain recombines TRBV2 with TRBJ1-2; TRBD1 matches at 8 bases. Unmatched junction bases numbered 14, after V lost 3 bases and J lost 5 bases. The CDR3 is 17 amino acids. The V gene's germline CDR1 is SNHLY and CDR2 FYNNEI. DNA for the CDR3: TGTGCCAGCAGTGAGAGTTCACTCCAGGGGGCACGGTATGGCTACACCTTC. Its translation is CASSESSLQGARYGYTF.

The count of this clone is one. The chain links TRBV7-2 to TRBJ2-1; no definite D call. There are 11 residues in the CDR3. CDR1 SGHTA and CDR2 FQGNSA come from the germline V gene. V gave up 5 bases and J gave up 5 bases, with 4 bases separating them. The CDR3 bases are TGTGCCAGCAGCCCGGACAATGAGCAGTTCTTC. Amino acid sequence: CASSPDNEQFF.

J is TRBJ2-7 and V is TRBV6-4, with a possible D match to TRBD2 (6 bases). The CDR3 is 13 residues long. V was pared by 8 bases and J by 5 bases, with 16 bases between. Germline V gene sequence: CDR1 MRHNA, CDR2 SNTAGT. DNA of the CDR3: TGTGCCAGCCGGTTGGGGGGAAGGAACGAGCAGTACTTC. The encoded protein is CASRLGGRNEQYF.